This T cell receptor (beta chain) comes out of a study of cytomegalovirus exposure and HLA in healthy donors. Between the trimmed V and J ends, which lost 3 bases and 1 base, there was a span of 12 bases. The length of the CDR3 is 15 residues. Germline CDR1 is SGHTA and CDR2 is FQGNSA. Regarding the study as a whole: Reportedly, a later analysis found an Asian-associated ancestry cluster had fewer N-insertions than the roughly 700-donor mean. Common viral pathogens seemed, in a later analysis, to connect with several of the most significant clusters.

With regard to this clone: Its antigen is not known.

In the PCR, 60 Vbeta and 13 Jbeta primers were used. Sequencing was performed with immunoSEQ multiplex PCR; in TCRdb, only in-frame clones are kept and a portion is missing. The sample has more than 150,000 clones, 75% to 85% seen once; the top ten hold less than 1.5%. V and J are TRBV7-2 and TRBJ1-1, with D maybe TRBD1 (5 bases). This sequence originates from a man aged 18 to 35 in good health and CMV-seronegative. Sample: PBMCs. The CDR3 DNA reads as TGTGCCAGCAGCTTGGGGCGGGGTTGGAACACTGAAGCTTTCTTT. Translation: CASSLGRGWNTEAFF.